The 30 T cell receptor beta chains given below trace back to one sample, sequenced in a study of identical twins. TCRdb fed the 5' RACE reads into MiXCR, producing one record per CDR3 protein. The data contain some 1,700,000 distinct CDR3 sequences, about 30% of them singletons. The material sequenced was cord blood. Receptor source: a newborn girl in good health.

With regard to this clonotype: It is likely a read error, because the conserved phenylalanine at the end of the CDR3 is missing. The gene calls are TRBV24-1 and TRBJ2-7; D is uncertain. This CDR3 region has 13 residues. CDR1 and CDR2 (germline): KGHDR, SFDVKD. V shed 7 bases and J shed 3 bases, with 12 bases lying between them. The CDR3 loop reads CATRTSTDYEQYY. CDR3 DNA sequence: TGTGCCACCAGGACTTCCACGGACTACGAGCAGTACTAC.

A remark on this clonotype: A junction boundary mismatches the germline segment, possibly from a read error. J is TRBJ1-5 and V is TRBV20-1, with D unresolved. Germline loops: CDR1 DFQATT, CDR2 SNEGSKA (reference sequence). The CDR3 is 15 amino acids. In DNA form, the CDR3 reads TGCGGTGCTAGAGATATTGGGAGGGCAGGTCGGCCCCAGCATTTT. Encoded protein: CGARDIGRAGRPQHF.

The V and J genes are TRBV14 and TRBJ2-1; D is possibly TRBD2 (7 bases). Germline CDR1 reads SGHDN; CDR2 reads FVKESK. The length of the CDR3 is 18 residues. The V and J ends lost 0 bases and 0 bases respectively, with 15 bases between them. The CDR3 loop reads CASSQDGGGLTSYNEQFF. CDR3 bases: TGTGCCAGCAGCCAAGATGGGGGGGGCCTGACCTCCTACAATGAGCAGTTCTTC.

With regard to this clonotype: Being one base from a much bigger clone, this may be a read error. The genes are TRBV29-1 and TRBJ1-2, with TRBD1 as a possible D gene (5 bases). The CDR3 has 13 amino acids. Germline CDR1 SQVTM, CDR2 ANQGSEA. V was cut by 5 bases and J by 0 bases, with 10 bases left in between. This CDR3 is CSVRDGANYGYTF. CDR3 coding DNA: TGCAGCGTTCGGGACGGAGCTAACTATGGCTACACCTTC.

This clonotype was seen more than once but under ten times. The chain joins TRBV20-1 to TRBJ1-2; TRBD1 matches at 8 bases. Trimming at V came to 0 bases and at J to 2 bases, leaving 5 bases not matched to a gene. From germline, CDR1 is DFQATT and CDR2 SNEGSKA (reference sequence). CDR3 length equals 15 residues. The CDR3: CSARDLDRENYGYTF. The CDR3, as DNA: TGCAGTGCTAGAGATCTGGACAGGGAGAACTATGGCTACACCTTC.

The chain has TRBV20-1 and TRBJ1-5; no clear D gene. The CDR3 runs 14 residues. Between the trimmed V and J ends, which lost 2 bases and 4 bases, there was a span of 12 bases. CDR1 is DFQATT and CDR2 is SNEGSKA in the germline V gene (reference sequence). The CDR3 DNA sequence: TGCAGTGCTAGACCCGGACGGGCGAATCAGCCCCAGCATTTT. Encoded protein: CSARPGRANQPQHF.

The CDR3 protein is CASSFGWNYEQYF. The CDR3 DNA sequence: TGTGCCAGCAGCTTCGGGTGGAACTACGAGCAGTACTTC. The chain recombines TRBV7-2 with TRBJ2-4; D gene unclear. Matching the DNA end better, TRBJ2-7 makes the J call doubtful. Germline lookup yields CDR1 SGHTA and CDR2 FQGNSA. This CDR3 contains 13 residues.

The CDR3 bases are TGTGCCAGCAGTTTCGTAGGCAGGGGTGCCTACGAGCAGTACTTC. Its translation is CASSFVGRGAYEQYF. The chain links TRBV12-3 or TRBV12-4 to TRBJ2-7; TRBD1 is a possible D gene (6 bases). V lost 3 bases and J 2 bases, leaving 14 bases between the germline ends. The CDR3 has 15 residues.

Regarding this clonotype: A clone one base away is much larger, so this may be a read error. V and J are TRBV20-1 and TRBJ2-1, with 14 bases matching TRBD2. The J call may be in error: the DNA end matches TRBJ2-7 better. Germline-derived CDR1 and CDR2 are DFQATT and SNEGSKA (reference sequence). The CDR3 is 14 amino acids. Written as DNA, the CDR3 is TGCAGTGCTAGGACTAGCGGGAGGGCCAATGAGCAGTACTTC. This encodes CSARTSGRANEQYF.

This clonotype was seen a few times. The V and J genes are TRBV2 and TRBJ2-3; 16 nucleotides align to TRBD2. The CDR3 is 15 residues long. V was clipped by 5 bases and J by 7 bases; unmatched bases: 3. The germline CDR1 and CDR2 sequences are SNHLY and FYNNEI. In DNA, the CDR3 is TGTGCCAGCAGTTCGGGACTAGCGGGGGGGAATACGCAGTATTTT. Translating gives CASSSGLAGGNTQYF.

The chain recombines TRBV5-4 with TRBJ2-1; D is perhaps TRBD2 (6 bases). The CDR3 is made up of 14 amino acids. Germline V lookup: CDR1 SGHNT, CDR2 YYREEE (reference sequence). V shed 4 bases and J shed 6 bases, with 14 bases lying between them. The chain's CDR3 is CASSLWPGGNEQFF. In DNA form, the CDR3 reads TGTGCCAGCAGCCTATGGCCCGGGGGCAATGAGCAGTTCTTC.

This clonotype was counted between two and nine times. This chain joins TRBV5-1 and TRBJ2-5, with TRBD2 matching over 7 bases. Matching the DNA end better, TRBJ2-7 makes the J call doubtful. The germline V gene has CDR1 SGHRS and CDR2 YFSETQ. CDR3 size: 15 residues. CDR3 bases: TGCGCCAGCAGCATCTCAGCGGGACCCCTGCTCGAGCAGTACTTC. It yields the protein CASSISAGPLLEQYF.

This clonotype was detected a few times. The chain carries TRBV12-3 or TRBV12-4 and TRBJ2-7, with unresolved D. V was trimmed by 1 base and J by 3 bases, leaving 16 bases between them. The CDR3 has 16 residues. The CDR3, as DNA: TGTGCCAGCAGTTTAGGGGTGGTAAGGACCTTCTACGAGCAGTACTTC. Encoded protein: CASSLGVVRTFYEQYF.

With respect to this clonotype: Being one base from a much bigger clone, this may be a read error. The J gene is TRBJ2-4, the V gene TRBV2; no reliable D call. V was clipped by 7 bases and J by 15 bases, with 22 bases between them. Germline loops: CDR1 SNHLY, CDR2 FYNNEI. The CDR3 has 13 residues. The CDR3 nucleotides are TGTGCCAGCAAGCCATCCTTCTTCTACGAGCGGTACTTC. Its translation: CASKPSFFYERYF.

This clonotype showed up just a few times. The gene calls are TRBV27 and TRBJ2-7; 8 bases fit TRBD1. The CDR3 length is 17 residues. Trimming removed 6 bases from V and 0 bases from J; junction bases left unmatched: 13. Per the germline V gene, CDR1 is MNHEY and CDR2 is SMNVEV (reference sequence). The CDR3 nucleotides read TGTGCCAGCAGGGATTCAGTTCGGACAGGGAGCTCCTACGAGCAGTACTTC. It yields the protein CASRDSVRTGSSYEQYF.

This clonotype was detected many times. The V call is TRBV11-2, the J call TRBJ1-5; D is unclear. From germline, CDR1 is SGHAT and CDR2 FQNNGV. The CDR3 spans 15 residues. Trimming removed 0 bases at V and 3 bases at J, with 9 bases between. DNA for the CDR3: TGTGCCAGCAGCTTAGATCCCGGTTTCAATCAGCCCCAGCATTTT. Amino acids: CASSLDPGFNQPQHF. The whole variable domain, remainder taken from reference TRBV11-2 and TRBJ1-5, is EAGVAQSPRYKIIEKRQSVAFWCNPISGHATLYWYQQILGQGPKLLIQFQNNGVVDDSQLPKDRFSAERLKGVDSTLKIQPAKLEDSAVYLCASSLDPGFNQPQHFGDGTRLSIL.

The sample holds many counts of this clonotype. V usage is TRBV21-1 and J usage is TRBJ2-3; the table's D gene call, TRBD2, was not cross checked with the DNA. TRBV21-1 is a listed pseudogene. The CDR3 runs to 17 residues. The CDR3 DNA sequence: TGTGCCAGCAGCAAAAGATCGGCGGGGGGGTCCACAGATACGCAGTATTTT. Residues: CASSKRSAGGSTDTQYF.

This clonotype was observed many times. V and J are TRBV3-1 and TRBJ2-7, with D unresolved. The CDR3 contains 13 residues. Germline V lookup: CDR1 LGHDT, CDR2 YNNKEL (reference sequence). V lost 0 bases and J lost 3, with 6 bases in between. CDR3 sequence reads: CASSQEVGYEQYF. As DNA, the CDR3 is TGTGCCAGCAGCCAAGAAGTAGGCTACGAGCAGTACTTC.

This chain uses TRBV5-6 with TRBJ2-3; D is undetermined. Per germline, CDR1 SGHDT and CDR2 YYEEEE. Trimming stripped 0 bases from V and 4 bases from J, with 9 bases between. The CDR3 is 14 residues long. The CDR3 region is CASSLVPFPDTQYF. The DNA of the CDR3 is TGTGCCAGCAGCTTGGTCCCCTTTCCAGATACGCAGTATTTT.

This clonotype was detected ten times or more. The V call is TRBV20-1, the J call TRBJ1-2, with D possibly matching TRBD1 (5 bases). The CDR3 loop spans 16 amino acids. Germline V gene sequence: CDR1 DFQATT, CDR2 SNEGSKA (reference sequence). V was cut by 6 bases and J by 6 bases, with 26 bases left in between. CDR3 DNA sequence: TGCAGTGCCTCACAACGGGACGGGAGGGTTGCACATGGCTACACCTTC. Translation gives CSASQRDGRVAHGYTF.

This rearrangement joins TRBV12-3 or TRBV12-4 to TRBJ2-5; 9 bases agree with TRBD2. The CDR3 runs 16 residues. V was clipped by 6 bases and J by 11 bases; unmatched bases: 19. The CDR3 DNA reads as TGTGCCAGCAGCCCCCAAAGGGCTAGCGGGAAGGGTGAGCAGTACTTC. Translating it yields CASSPQRASGKGEQYF.

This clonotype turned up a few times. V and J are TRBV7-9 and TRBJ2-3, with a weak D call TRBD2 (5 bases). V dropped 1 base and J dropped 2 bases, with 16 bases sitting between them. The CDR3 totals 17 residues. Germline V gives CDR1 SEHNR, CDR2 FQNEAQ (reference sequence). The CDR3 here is CASSLEARVYYTDTQYF. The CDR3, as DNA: TGTGCCAGCAGCTTAGAAGCGCGGGTTTACTACACAGATACGCAGTATTTT.

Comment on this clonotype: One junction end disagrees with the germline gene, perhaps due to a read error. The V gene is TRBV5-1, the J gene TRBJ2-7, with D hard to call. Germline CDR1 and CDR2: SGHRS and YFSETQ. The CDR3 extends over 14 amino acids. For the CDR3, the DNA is TGCGCCAGCAGCTTGGATCTGGAGTCGGGCAATTGGGACTTC. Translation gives CASSLDLESGNWDF.

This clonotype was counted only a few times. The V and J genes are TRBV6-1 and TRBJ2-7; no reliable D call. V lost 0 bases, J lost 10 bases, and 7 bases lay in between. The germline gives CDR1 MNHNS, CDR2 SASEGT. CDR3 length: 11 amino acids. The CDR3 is CASSEALTQYF. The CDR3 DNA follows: TGTGCCAGCAGTGAAGCTCTTACCCAGTACTTC.

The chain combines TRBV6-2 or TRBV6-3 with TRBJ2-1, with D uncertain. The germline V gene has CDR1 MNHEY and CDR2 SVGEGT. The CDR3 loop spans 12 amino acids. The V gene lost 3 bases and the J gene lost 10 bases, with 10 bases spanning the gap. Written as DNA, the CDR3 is TGTGCCAGCAGTTATTCACCCTACGAGCAGTTCTTC. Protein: CASSYSPYEQFF.

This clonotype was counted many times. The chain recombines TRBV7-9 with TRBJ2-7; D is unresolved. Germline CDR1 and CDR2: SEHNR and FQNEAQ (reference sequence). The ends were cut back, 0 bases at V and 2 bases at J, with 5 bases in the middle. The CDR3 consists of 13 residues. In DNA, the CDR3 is TGTGCCAGCAGCTTAGCGGAACCCTACGAGCAGTACTTC. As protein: CASSLAEPYEQYF.

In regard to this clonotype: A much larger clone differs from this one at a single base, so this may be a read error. CDR3 loop: CSVVLATRGNEQYF. The DNA of the CDR3 is TGCAGCGTGGTACTAGCCACCAGGGGGAATGAGCAGTACTTC. The chain recombines TRBV29-1 with TRBJ2-7, with TRBD1 as a possible D gene (7 bases). V was shortened by 6 bases and J by 7 bases, with 22 bases between the two germline ends. CDR3 length equals 14 residues. Germline CDR1 SQVTM, CDR2 ANQGSEA.

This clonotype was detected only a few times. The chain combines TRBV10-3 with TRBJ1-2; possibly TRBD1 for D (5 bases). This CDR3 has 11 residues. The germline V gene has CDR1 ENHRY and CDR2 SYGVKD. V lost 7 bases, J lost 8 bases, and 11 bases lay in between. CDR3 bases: TGTGCCATCAACCCAGGGAAGGGCTACACCTTC. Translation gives CAINPGKGYTF.

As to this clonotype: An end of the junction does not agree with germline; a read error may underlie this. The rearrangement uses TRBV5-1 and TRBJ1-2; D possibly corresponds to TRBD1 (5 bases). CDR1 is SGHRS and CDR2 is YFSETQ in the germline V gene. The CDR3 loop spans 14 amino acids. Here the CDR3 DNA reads TGCGCCAGCAGCTTGGCAACAGGCTCCTATGGCTACATCTTC. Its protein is CASSLATGSYGYIF.

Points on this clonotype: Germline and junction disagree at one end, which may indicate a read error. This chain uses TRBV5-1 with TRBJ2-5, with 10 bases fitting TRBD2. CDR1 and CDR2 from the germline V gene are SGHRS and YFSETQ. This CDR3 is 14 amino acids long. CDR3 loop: CASSHGLAEETQSF. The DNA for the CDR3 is TGCGCCAGCAGCCACGGACTAGCGGAAGAGACCCAGTCCTTC. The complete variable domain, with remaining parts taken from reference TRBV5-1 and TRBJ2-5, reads KAGVTQTPRYLIKTRGQQVTLSCSPISGHRSVSWYQQTPGQGLQFLFEYFSETQRNKGNFPGRFSGRQFSNSRSEMNVSTLELGDSALYLCASSHGLAEETQSFGPGTRLLVL.